A selection of T cell receptor beta chains follows, all from one sample in a study of radiotherapy plus CTLA-4 blockade in lung cancer. This table comes from immunoSEQ multiplex PCR, and its TCRdb copy is limited to in-frame clones, with some not included. The data contain 85,000 to 90,000 clones, about two thirds of them singletons. Source: peripheral blood, taken from a patient treated with radiotherapy plus ipilimumab. These receptors were taken from a human donor with non-small cell lung cancer that progressed on radiotherapy plus ipilimumab. Each CDR3 is given with its conserved first and last residue. Fields, in order: V gene, J gene, clone size, CDR3 protein. Clone size is not always given. Where it is, it says once, few, many or a class for expanded clones.

TRBV19	TRBJ1-1	-	CASSPRKGQWDEAFF
TRBV19	TRBJ2-3	-	CASSIRRTGGTDTQYF
TRBV25-1	TRBJ2-2	-	CASSEFREVGELFF
TRBV19	TRBJ2-1	-	CASSIQGGLSEQFF
TRBV2	TRBJ2-7	-	CASSARGFGAYF
TRBV7-7	TRBJ2-3	-	CASSLGGDGDTQYF
TRBV5-4	TRBJ2-5	few	CASSYLGETQYF
TRBV5-1	TRBJ1-6	few	CASSLGTGGDSPLHF
TRBV4-1	TRBJ2-7	-	CASSQDRTSGSYEQYF
TRBV11-1	TRBJ2-7	-	CASSLHPRFQSYEQYF
TRBV28	TRBJ2-7	-	CASSLLPQRGGRYEQYF
TRBV6-5	TRBJ2-1	-	CASSKGQGSYNEQFF
TRBV6-5	TRBJ1-1	few	CASSFYGGQGNAEAFF
TRBV5-1	TRBJ2-5	-	CASSLYGTEETQYF
TRBV2	TRBJ1-2	-	CASSATTGADGYTF
TRBV6-5	TRBJ2-2	-	CASSYSPTGNTGELFF
TRBV6-1	TRBJ1-1	-	CASSTGGVTEAFF
TRBV5-8	TRBJ1-5	once	CASSLGPGQGDQPQHF